This T cell receptor beta chain was sequenced in a study of CD8+CD57+ T cells in acquired aplastic anemia (dated by TCRdb to the late 2010s). About the study as a whole: On average, sorted CD4+ and CD8+ cells yielded approximately 3 ug of extracted DNA, with a range of about 0.19 to 30 ug. For healthy donor samples, the average read count was about 9.8 million for CD4+ cells and fewer than 14 million for CD8+ cells. Broad study findings and their caveats: Fewer than 35 CD8+ CDR3 sequences were found to be shared between patients and controls, but these sequences appeared to be highly expressed in patients and within the immunodominant clones of the patients. Between patients and healthy controls, no significant difference in CD8+ Simpson's diversity was found (P=0.060).

Ten or more counts support this clonotype. This clone's antigen is unknown. No base quality information exists; no much larger clone differs at one position. The germline V gene supplies CDR1 SQVTM and CDR2 ANQGSEA. The CDR3 spans 13 residues, from the cysteine through the phenylalanine. Of the read, only the CDR3 DNA is kept; its 39 bases are in frame from base 1. V is pruned by 7 bases and J by 0 bases, leaving 4 bases of the junction without a gene match. Genomic DNA was used as template for profiling of TCR beta VDJ combinations and CDR3 sequences. An Illumina HiSeq 2000 was used for TCR repertoire sequencing. The study's own analysis went as follows. TRBV/TRBJ rearrangement plots, CDR3 size and DJ length profiles, and Simpson's diversity index were used to evaluate the repertoires. The immunodominant clone was defined as the most abundant DNA sequence in deep sequencing data. CDR3 amino acid sequences were screened for sharing across subjects and compared with published repertoires and the VDJdb database. The public reads were reprocessed in TCRdb via fastp at Q25 and MiXCR, keeping in-frame beta chains. One record per CDR3 amino acid sequence lists the most common genes and DNA. TCRdb assigned the V and J calls; the authors' analysis was not used. This sample holds some 140,000 distinct CDR3 sequences; around two fifths were observed only once. The ten largest clones add up to almost 8.5% of the sample.

TCR repertoires of sorted CD4+ and CD8+ blood T cells from severe aplastic anemia patients and healthy subjects were deep-sequenced in the study. Ficoll-Paque density gradient centrifugation was used to isolate peripheral blood mononuclear cells. Before DNA extraction, CD4+ and CD8+ T cells were sorted with FACS or magnetic beads. This TCR derives from a human donor in good health, serving as a control. The chain is encoded by TRBV29-1 joined to TRBJ1-1; 8 central bases correspond to TRBD1. Specimen: sorted CD4+, CD8+, or CD8+CD57+ T cells (not recorded which) from PBMCs. The CDR3 region: CSGRQGMNTEAFF. DNA sequence: TGCAGCGGTCGACAGGGGATGAACACTGAAGCTTTCTTT.